A single count supports the clone carrying this T cell receptor (beta chain). A much more abundant neighbour one base away suggests this may be a read error. The CDR3 spans 16 residues. Germline values: CDR1 DFQATT, CDR2 SNEGSKA (reference sequence). The data originate from a study of blood T cells in healthy people across ages. Primed by a sample-barcoded 5' primer and a J-beta primer mix, a second PCR proceeded for about 6 to 12 cycles. MiXCR, run by TCRdb on the 5' RACE reads, gives a single entry per CDR3 protein. Of around 900,000 distinct CDR3 sequences in the sample, less than 35% are singletons; the top ten hold approximately 15%.

J is TRBJ1-4 and V is TRBV20-1, with a possible D match to TRBD1 (5 bases). The sequence came from a woman of 80 years or more in good health. The sample taken for sequencing was blood. The CDR3 reads CSARDLRGPTNEKRFF. In DNA, the CDR3 is TGCAGTGCTAGAGATTTGAGGGGCCCAACTAATGAAAAACGGTTTTTT.